This T cell receptor (beta chain) was sequenced during a study of blood T cell repertoires in COVID-19. At the level of the study: From the United States, Italy and Spain came samples of acute and convalescent COVID-19. Sources were T cells, B-cell-depleted T cells, or PBMCs; the material itself was cDNA or gDNA.

CDR1 MNHEY and CDR2 SVGEGT come from the germline V gene. This CDR3 is built from 14 residues. Trimming took 5 bases from V and 4 from J; bases not matched to a gene: 5. Per the authors' pipeline: Amplified reference gene primers provided the basis for estimating nucleated cell counts. Data came from immunoSEQ multiplex PCR; TCRdb stores just in-frame clones and leaves some out. Clonal size and the V and J genes are those of that table, whereas D and trimming came from the DNA. In the table there are roughly 300,000 clones, about 90% of which are singletons. The source material was peripheral blood. The chain uses TRBV6-2 or TRBV6-3 and TRBJ2-5, with TRBD2 identical over 9 bases. The sequence was collected from a woman in her forties or fifties who had recovered from COVID-19. The CDR3 loop is CASSAGGPRETQYF. The DNA of the CDR3 is TGTGCCAGCAGTGCGGGGGGGCCAAGAGAGACCCAGTACTTC.